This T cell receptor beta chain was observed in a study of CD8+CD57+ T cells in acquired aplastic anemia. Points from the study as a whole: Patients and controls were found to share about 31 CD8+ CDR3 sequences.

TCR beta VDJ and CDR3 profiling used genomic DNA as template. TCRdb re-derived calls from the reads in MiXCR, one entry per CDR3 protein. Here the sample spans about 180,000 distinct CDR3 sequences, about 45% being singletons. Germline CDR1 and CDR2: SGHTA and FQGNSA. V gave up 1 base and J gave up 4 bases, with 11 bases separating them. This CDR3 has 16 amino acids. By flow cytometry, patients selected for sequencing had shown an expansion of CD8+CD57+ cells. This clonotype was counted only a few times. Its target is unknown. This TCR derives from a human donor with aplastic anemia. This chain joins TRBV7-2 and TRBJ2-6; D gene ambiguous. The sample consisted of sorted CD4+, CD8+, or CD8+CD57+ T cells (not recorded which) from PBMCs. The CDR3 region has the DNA TGTGCCAGCAGCTTAGGGCAAGACCCGGGGGCCAACGTCCTGACTTTC. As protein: CASSLGQDPGANVLTF.